This entry lists 18 T cell receptor beta chains sequenced from one sample in a study of metastatic and nonmetastatic thyroid tumors. No patient had received any treatment before thyroid surgery. TCRdb re-clonotyped the PCR reads via MiXCR. The sample lists 24,000 or so clones, roughly 13% seen once, with 4.5% to 6% in the top ten. Sequenced: blood. The source is a female donor with papillary thyroid cancer or a benign thyroid nodule (not recorded which). Some clones in this sample may be carry-over from other donors' samples.

By share of the sample, this clone is medium-sized. V is TRBV19 and J is TRBJ1-2; TRBD1 aligns across 8 bases. V lost 1 base to trimming and J lost 3 bases; unmatched junction nucleotides: 4. This CDR3 contains 15 residues. Germline assignment: CDR1 LNHDA and CDR2 SQIVND (reference sequence). The CDR3 loop reads CASSIGTGTHYGYTF. The CDR3 DNA is TGTGCCAGTAGTATAGGGACAGGGACCCACTATGGCTACACCTTC.

This clone was seen only a few times. The chain combines TRBV19 with TRBJ2-7; D possibly corresponds to TRBD2 (5 bases). The V end was cut by 6 bases, the J end by 2 bases, with 17 bases between. This CDR3 is built from 15 residues. The germline CDR1 and CDR2 sequences are LNHDA and SQIVND (reference sequence). Here the CDR3 reads CASSPRRGGTYEQYF. CDR3 nucleotide sequence: TGTGCCAGTAGCCCACGACGGGGTGGGACCTACGAGCAGTACTTC.

This clone was seen ten or more times. The CDR3 protein is CASSEDDGQGTDTQYF. CDR3 sequence (DNA): TGTGCCAGCAGTGAGGATGACGGACAGGGCACAGATACGCAGTATTTT. The chain carries TRBV6-2 or TRBV6-3 and TRBJ2-3; 7 bases align to TRBD1. With 5 bases clipped from V and 1 base from J, the junction kept 9 bases outside the gene matches. The CDR3 totals 16 residues. Germline V gene sequence: CDR1 MNHEY, CDR2 SVGEGT.

This clone was recorded at least ten times. The chain combines TRBV15 with TRBJ1-6; D gene unclear. This CDR3 is 13 amino acids long. Germline CDR1 and CDR2: LNHNV and YYDKDF (reference sequence). V shed 0 bases and J shed 10 bases, with 7 bases lying between them. The CDR3 DNA is TGTGCCACCAGCAGAGATTGGGAATCACCCCTCCACTTT. Its translation is CATSRDWESPLHF.

This clone occurred many times. The chain uses TRBV3-1 and TRBJ1-5; D uncertain. V was trimmed by 2 bases and J by 7 bases, leaving 12 bases between them. The CDR3 length is 14 residues. CDR1 is LGHDT and CDR2 is YNNKEL in the germline V gene (reference sequence). The CDR3 region has the DNA TGTGCCAGCAGCCAATTCACTGGGGAGCAGCCCCAGCATTTT. It is translated as CASSQFTGEQPQHF.

This clone was seen repeatedly, ten times or more. V usage is TRBV5-1 and J usage is TRBJ1-1, with 7 bases that match TRBD1. Germline CDR1 is SGHRS and CDR2 is YFSETQ. V was pared by 4 bases and J by 1 base, with 4 bases of the junction left unmatched. This CDR3 region has 14 residues. This chain's CDR3 is CASSRGTENTEAFF. CDR3 DNA: TGCGCCAGCAGCCGTGGGACAGAGAACACTGAAGCTTTCTTT.

There are many counts of this clone. V is TRBV28 and J is TRBJ2-1, with a possible D match to TRBD2 (5 bases). CDR1 and CDR2 from the germline V gene are MDHEN and SYDVKM. The CDR3 has 12 amino acids. Trimming cost V 5 bases and J 10 bases, with 12 bases left between them. CDR3 nucleotide sequence: TGTGCCAGCAGTCCGAGCCGGGGAGAGCAGTTCTTC. Protein: CASSPSRGEQFF.

This clone is deemed medium-sized. V and J are TRBV4-1 and TRBJ2-7, with TRBD2 matching 10 bases. The length of the CDR3 is 14 residues. CDR1 and CDR2 from the germline V gene are MGHRA and YSYEKL. The junction had 10 bases not matched to a gene; V was cut back by 6 bases and J by 8 bases. In DNA, the CDR3 is TGCGCCAGCAGATCAGGGCTAGCGGGGGCGAAGCAGTACTTC. Translated: CASRSGLAGAKQYF.

This clone was seen many times. The chain uses TRBV6-5 and TRBJ1-6, with D tentatively TRBD1 (6 bases). The CDR3 contains 17 residues. CDR1 and CDR2 from the germline V gene are MNHEY and SVGAGI. Trimming pared 0 bases from V and 5 bases from J, leaving 14 bases between. The CDR3: CASSYSSNRVDNSPLHF. The CDR3 DNA reads TGTGCCAGCAGTTACTCGAGTAACAGGGTCGATAATTCACCCCTCCACTTT.

The table lists this clone with many counts. V gene TRBV30 combines with J gene TRBJ2-5; 8 bases agree with TRBD2. Germline V gives CDR1 GTSNPN, CDR2 SVGIG (reference sequence). The CDR3 covers 14 residues. J lost 7 bases, V lost 0 bases, and 7 bases had no gene match. CDR3 sequence reads: CAWSVQREPGTQYF. CDR3 sequence (DNA): TGTGCCTGGAGTGTTCAGCGGGAGCCTGGGACCCAGTACTTC.

This clone was seen at least ten times. The chain has TRBV9 and TRBJ2-3; no clear D gene. CDR3 length: 12 amino acids. CDR1 is SGDLS and CDR2 is YYNGEE in the germline V gene. V shed 0 bases and J shed 2 bases, with 1 base lying between them. The DNA of the CDR3 is TGTGCCAGCAGCGTAGCCACAGATACGCAGTATTTT. This codes for CASSVATDTQYF.

This clone appeared many times. The CDR3 here is CASSASGTGNSPLHF. In DNA form, the CDR3 reads TGTGCCAGCAGCGCCTCCGGGACAGGGAATTCACCCCTCCACTTT. V and J are TRBV9 and TRBJ1-6, with TRBD1 matching 9 bases. Trimming took 3 bases from V and 7 from J; bases not matched to a gene: 5. The CDR3 contains 15 residues. From germline, CDR1 is SGDLS and CDR2 YYNGEE.

This clone was seen repeatedly, ten times or more. The genes are TRBV18 and TRBJ1-2, with 8 bases that match TRBD1. Germline lookup yields CDR1 KGHSH and CDR2 LQKENI. J gave up 6 bases and V 3 bases, and 15 bases lay outside the gene matches. The CDR3 covers 17 residues. The CDR3 DNA reads TGTGCCAGCTCACCTCGCAACACTAATCAGGGGGCTGATGGCTACACCTTC. Translating gives CASSPRNTNQGADGYTF.

The chain uses TRBV5-8 and TRBJ2-7; no definite D call. V gave up 1 base and J gave up 3 bases, with 5 bases separating them. In germline, CDR1 is SGHTS, CDR2 YDEGEE. This CDR3 is 12 amino acids long. Written as DNA, the CDR3 is TGTGCCAGCAGCTTGCACATCTACGAGCAGTACTTC. It yields the protein CASSLHIYEQYF.

This clone rates as medium-sized. The DNA for the CDR3 is TGCAGTGCTAGAGAGGCAGTCTCCTACAATGAGCAGTTCTTC. Translation gives CSAREAVSYNEQFF. V usage is TRBV20-1 and J usage is TRBJ2-1, with unresolved D. The V end was cut by 0 bases, the J end by 0 bases, with 6 bases between. CDR3 length equals 14 residues. Germline V CDR1 and CDR2: DFQATT, SNEGSKA (reference sequence).

In this sample, this clone turned up many times. V usage is TRBV7-9 and J usage is TRBJ1-4; D remains unclear. This CDR3 is built from 12 residues. Per the germline V gene, CDR1 is SEHNR and CDR2 is FQNEAQ (reference sequence). V dropped 1 base and J dropped 7 bases, with 4 bases sitting between them. CDR3: CASSLDSEKLFF. The CDR3 DNA follows: TGTGCCAGCAGCTTAGACAGTGAAAAACTGTTTTTT.

This chain joins TRBV5-1 and TRBJ1-2; D may be TRBD1 (6 bases). The germline V gene encodes CDR1 SGHRS and CDR2 YFSETQ. This CDR3 comprises 14 residues. Trimming removed 1 base at V and 7 bases at J, with 14 bases between. CDR3 in DNA: TGCGCCAGCAGCTTGAGCCAGGCGGGGGCTGGCTACACCTTC. Translating gives CASSLSQAGAGYTF.

This clone was counted at least ten times. The chain links TRBV30 to TRBJ2-6; 9 nucleotides match TRBD1. CDR3 length equals 15 residues. CDR1 and CDR2 (germline): GTSNPN, SVGIG (reference sequence). With V trimmed by 7 bases and J by 0 bases, 4 bases remained unmatched. The DNA for the CDR3 is TGTGCCTCCGGGACAGGGCCCTCTGGGGCCAACGTCCTGACTTTC. Amino acids: CASGTGPSGANVLTF.